A single sample is the source of the 8 T cell receptor beta chains below, sequenced in a study of blood T cell repertoires in COVID-19. Sequenced by immunoSEQ multiplex PCR; TCRdb stores in-frame clones only, minus some. The data hold under 250,000 clones, with about four fifths observed a single time. Material for sequencing was peripheral blood. Receptors originate from a middle-aged man with active or convalescent COVID-19.

The chain uses TRBV27 and TRBJ2-3; TRBD2 might be the D (6 bases). This CDR3 comprises 15 residues. The germline V and J ends were trimmed by 5 bases and 2 bases, with 14 bases remaining between them. Germline V gene sequence: CDR1 MNHEY, CDR2 SMNVEV (reference sequence). In DNA, the CDR3 is TGTGCCAGCAGTACCCTAGCGCGCCCCACAGATACGCAGTATTTT. Its protein is CASSTLARPTDTQYF.

This clone was observed a few times. The chain has TRBV3-1 (or the pseudogene TRBV3-2) and TRBJ2-7, with D uncertain. This CDR3 comprises 12 residues. CDR1 and CDR2 (germline): LGHDT, YNNKEL (reference sequence). Trimming cost V 3 bases and J 4 bases, with 7 bases left between them. The CDR3 coding sequence is TGTGCCAGCAGCCAGCCAGGATACGAGCAGTACTTC. It specifies CASSQPGYEQYF.

The chain couples TRBV5-1 to TRBJ2-7; D not certain. This CDR3 region has 14 residues. CDR1 is SGHRS and CDR2 is YFSETQ in the germline V gene. Trimming took off 0 bases at V and 3 bases at J, with 10 bases between the two ends. CDR3 coding DNA: TGCGCCAGCAGCTTGGGACATACCCTCTACGAGCAGTACTTC. It codes for CASSLGHTLYEQYF.

This clone was seen a single time. The V call is TRBV28, the J call TRBJ1-1; 8 bases map to TRBD1. After removal of 0 bases from V and 4 bases from J, the junction contained 4 bases not matched to a gene. The CDR3 length is 15 residues. The germline V gene has CDR1 MDHEN and CDR2 SYDVKM. CDR3 residues: CASSLWGRGLTEAFF. In DNA, the CDR3 is TGTGCCAGCAGTTTATGGGGCAGGGGGCTCACTGAAGCTTTCTTT.

V usage is TRBV6-5 and J usage is TRBJ2-7; no clear D. The CDR3 is made up of 11 amino acids. In germline, CDR1 is MNHEY, CDR2 SVGAGI. Trimming stripped 5 bases from V and 4 bases from J, with 6 bases between. The CDR3 protein is CASSNNYEQYF. CDR3 bases: TGTGCCAGCAGTAACAATTACGAGCAGTACTTC.

The genes are TRBV9 and TRBJ2-1; no clear D. The CDR3 sequence is 15 residues long. Germline CDR1 is SGDLS and CDR2 is YYNGEE. V lost 0 bases and J lost 6, with 13 bases in between. CDR3 residues: CASSVAPQDFNEQFF. The CDR3 DNA follows: TGTGCCAGCAGCGTAGCCCCTCAGGATTTCAATGAGCAGTTCTTC.

The chain carries TRBV4-3 and TRBJ1-4; possible D gene TRBD1, 6 bases. This CDR3 has 18 amino acids. V lost 0 bases and J lost 7, with 21 bases in between. The germline CDR1 and CDR2 sequences are LGHNA and YSLEER. CDR3 nucleotides: TGCGCCAGCAGCCAAGATATACAGGGCCACACTATGGGTGAAAAACTGTTTTTT. Translating gives CASSQDIQGHTMGEKLFF.

The V and J genes are TRBV6-5 and TRBJ1-5; the D is unclear. The CDR3 covers 15 residues. Trimming stripped 7 bases from V and 0 bases from J, with 13 bases between. CDR1 is MNHEY, CDR2 SVGAGI, per germline. The CDR3, as DNA: TGTGCCAGCACTATTACTGAGTATAGCAATCAGCCCCAGCATTTT. Residues: CASTITEYSNQPQHF.